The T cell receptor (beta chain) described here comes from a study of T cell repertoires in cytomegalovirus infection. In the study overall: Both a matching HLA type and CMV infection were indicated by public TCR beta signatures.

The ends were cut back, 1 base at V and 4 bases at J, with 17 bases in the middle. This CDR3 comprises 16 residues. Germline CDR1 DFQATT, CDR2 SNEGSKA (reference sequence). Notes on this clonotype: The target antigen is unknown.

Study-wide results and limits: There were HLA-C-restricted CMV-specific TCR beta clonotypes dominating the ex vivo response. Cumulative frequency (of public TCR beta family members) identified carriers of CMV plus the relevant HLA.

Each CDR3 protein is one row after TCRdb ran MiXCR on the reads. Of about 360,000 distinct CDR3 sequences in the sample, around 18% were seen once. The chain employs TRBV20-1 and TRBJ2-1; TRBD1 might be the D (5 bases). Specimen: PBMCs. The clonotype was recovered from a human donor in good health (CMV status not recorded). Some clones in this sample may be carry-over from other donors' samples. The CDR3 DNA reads TGCAGTGCTAGAGTCACAGGTTCTTCTATTTACAATGAGCAGTTCTTC. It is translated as CSARVTGSSIYNEQFF.